This T cell receptor beta chain was recovered during a study of glioma-infiltrating T cells. The iRepertoire nested amplicon-rescue multiplex PCR amplified TCR alpha and beta CDR3s from RNA. TCRdb re-called the multiplex PCR reads through MiXCR, storing one row per CDR3 protein. Of fewer than 200,000 distinct CDR3 sequences detected, roughly 45% appear once; the ten largest clones hold 5.2%. Germline V gene sequence: CDR1 MDHEN, CDR2 SYDVKM. This CDR3 is built from 14 residues. Trimming removed 10 bases from V and 5 bases from J, with 20 bases in between. The sequencing input was glioma tissue, nonneoplastic brain tissue, or PBMCs (not recorded which). The V and J genes are TRBV28 and TRBJ2-5; D might be TRBD1 (5 bases). The source of this sequence is a human donor with low-grade glioma or glioblastoma, undergoing nonglioma brain surgery, or in good health (not recorded which). The DNA for the CDR3 is TGTGCCACCAGGGAAGCAGGCGGCAGGGAGACCCAGTACTTC. Amino acid sequence: CATREAGGRETQYF.